The T cell receptor beta chain described here comes from a study of post-analysis software for immune sequencing data. About the study: Multiple sclerosis in the patients followed relapsing-remitting, secondary progressive and progressive-relapsing courses.

Study-wide findings and caveats: Clustering by F measure revealed strong co-clustering among samples prepared together in one batch. In patients, TRBV5-6, TRBV5-1 and TRBV20-1 belonged to several TRBV segments found more frequently than in controls. The normalized Chao1 diversity of multiple sclerosis patients was significantly lower than that of controls.

This clonotype was counted between two and nine times. Its antigen is unknown. The CDR3 has 16 residues. From germline, CDR1 is DFQATT and CDR2 SNEGSKA (reference sequence). V dropped 0 bases and J dropped 2 bases, with 16 bases sitting between them. TCR beta cDNA libraries had unique molecular identifiers. It was from roughly 1.1 to 9.2 million T cells that about half a million cDNA molecules came. TCRdb analysed the PCR reads with MiXCR anew, one entry per CDR3 protein. This table holds hundreds of thousands of distinct CDR3 sequences, roughly 29% found once. The sequencing sample was made of blood. This receptor was identified in a girl aged 5-17 years with multiple sclerosis. The J gene is TRBJ2-5, the V gene TRBV20-1; D perhaps matches TRBD2 (6 bases). CDR3 residues: CSARDFPSAQQETQYF. CDR3 sequence (DNA): TGCAGTGCTAGAGATTTTCCTAGCGCCCAGCAAGAGACCCAGTACTTC.